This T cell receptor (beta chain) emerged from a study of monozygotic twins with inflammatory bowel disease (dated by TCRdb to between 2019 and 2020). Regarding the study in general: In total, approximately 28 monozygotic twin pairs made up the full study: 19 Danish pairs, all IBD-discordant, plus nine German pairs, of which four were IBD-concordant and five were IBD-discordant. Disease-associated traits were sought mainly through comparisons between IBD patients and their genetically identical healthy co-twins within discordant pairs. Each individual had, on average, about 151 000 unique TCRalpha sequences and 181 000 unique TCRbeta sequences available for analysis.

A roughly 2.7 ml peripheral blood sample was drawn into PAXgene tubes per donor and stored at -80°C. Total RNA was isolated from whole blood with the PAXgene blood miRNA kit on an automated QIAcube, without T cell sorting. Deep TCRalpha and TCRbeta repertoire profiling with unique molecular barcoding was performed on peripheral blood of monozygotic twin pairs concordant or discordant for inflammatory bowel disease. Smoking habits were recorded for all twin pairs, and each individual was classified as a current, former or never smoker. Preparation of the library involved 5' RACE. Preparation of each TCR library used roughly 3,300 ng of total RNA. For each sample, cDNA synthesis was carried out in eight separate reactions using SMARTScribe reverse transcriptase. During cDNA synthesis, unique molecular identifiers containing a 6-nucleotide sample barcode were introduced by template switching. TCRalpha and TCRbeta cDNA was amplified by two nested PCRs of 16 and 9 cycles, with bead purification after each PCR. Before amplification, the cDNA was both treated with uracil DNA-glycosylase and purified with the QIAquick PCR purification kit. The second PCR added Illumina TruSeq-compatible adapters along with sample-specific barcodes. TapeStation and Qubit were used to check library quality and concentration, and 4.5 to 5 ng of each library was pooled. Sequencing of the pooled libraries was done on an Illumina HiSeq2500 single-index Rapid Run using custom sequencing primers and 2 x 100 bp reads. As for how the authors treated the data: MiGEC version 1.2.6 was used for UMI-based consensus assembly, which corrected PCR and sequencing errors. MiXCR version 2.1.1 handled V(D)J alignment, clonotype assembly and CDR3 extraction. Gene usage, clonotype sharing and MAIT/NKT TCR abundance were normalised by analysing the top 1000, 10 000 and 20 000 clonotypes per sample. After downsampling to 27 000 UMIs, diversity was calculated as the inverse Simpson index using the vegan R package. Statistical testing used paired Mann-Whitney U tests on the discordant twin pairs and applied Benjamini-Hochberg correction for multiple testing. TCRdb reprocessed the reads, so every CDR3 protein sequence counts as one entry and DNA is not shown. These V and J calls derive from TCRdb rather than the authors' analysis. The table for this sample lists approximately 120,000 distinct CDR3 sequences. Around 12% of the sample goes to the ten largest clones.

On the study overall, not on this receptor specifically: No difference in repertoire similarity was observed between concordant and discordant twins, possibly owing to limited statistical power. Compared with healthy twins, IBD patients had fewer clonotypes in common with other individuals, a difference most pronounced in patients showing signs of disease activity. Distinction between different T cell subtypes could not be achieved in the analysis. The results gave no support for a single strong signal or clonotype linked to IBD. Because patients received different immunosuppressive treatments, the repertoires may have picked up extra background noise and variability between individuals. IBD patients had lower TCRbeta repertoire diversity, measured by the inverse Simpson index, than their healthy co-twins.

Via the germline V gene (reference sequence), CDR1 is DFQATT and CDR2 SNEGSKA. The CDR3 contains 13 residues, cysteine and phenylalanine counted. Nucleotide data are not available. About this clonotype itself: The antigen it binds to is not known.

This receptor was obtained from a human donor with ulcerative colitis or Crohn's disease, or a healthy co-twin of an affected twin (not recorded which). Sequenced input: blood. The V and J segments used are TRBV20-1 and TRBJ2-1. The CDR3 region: CSALVGGPTEQFF.